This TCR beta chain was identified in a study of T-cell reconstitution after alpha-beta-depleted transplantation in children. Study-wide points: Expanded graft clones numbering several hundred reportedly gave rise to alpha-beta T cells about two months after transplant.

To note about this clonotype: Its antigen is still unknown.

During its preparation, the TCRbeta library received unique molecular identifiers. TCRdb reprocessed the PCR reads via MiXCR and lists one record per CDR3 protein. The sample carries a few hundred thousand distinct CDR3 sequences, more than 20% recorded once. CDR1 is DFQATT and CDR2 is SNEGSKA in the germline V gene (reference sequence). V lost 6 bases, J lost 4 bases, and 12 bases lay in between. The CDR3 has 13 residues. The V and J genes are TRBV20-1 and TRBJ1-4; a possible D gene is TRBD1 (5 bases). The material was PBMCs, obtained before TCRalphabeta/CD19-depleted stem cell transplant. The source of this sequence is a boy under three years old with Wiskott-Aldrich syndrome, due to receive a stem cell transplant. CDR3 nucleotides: TGCAGTGCAAAAAAACAGGTTAATGAAAAACTGTTTTTT. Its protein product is CSAKKQVNEKLFF.